One and the same sample provided the 9 T cell receptor beta chains below, sequenced in a study of CD8 T cells in ankylosing spondylitis. The study's findings and limits: A TCR beta motif made of about 8 highly homologous variants seemed typical of ankylosing spondylitis blood.

MiXCR was run by TCRdb on the 5' RACE reads, yielding one entry per CDR3 protein. This sample has a few hundred thousand distinct CDR3 sequences, with roughly 6.6% found just once. The antigens of these receptors remain unknown. Sequences were obtained from blood, either unsorted or a sorted T cell fraction (not recorded which). Every receptor here comes from a male donor with ankylosing spondylitis.

In its sample, this clonotype was seen a few times. The rearrangement joins TRBV12-3 or TRBV12-4 to TRBJ2-7, with a possible D match to TRBD2 (5 bases). This CDR3 has 14 residues. Trimming shortened V by 6 bases and J by 6 bases, and 18 bases separated the two germline ends. The CDR3 DNA reads TGTGCCAGCAGCTTTACCCACTCTGAGGGCGAGCAGTACTTC. Protein: CASSFTHSEGEQYF.

Ten or more counts support this clonotype. The rearrangement joins TRBV5-1 to TRBJ1-1, with D possibly TRBD1 on 5 matching bases. This CDR3 region has 15 residues. V was cut by 2 bases and J by 1 base, with 12 bases left in between. From germline, CDR1 is SGHRS and CDR2 YFSETQ. CDR3 residues: CASSFNGAGNTEAFF. The DNA for the CDR3 is TGCGCCAGCAGCTTTAACGGGGCTGGGAACACTGAAGCTTTCTTT.

The table lists this clonotype with many counts. The chain uses TRBV27 and TRBJ1-5; D not resolved. Germline V gene lookup returns CDR1 MNHEY and CDR2 SMNVEV (reference sequence). CDR3 size: 13 residues. Trimming removed 3 bases from V and 5 bases from J, with 8 bases in between. The CDR3 nucleotides are TGTGCCAGCAGTTTTGGGAAGTATCAGCCCCAGCATTTT. Its translation: CASSFGKYQPQHF.

This clonotype was counted a few times. The chain couples TRBV6-1 to TRBJ2-5; possibly TRBD2 for D (5 bases). V gave up 4 bases and J gave up 5 bases, with 14 bases separating them. This CDR3 has 14 residues. Per germline, CDR1 MNHNS and CDR2 SASEGT. The CDR3 region is CASSGFGVGETQYF. The CDR3 nucleotides read TGTGCCAGCAGTGGTTTCGGGGTAGGGGAGACCCAGTACTTC.

This clonotype was recorded at least ten times. This chain joins TRBV6-4 and TRBJ2-3; TRBD1 is a possible D gene (5 bases). Germline V gives CDR1 MRHNA, CDR2 SNTAGT. The CDR3 spans 15 residues. V gave up 5 bases and J gave up 2 bases, with 14 bases separating them. The CDR3, as DNA: TGTGCCAGCAGTTCGTCCCCAGGGTTCACAGATACGCAGTATTTT. Translation: CASSSSPGFTDTQYF.

This clonotype was seen ten or more times. CDR3 region: CATGGMAEAFF. The CDR3 nucleotides are TGTGCCACCGGGGGGATGGCTGAAGCTTTCTTT. V and J are TRBV15 and TRBJ1-1; a possible D gene is TRBD1 (5 bases). Germline V gives CDR1 LNHNV, CDR2 YYDKDF (reference sequence). CDR3 length: 11 amino acids. The V end lost 8 bases, the J end lost 6 bases, and 10 bases lay between the germline ends.

This clonotype has ten or more counts. The chain carries TRBV28 and TRBJ2-2; 7 bases are a match to TRBD1. CDR1 MDHEN and CDR2 SYDVKM come from the germline V gene. The CDR3 runs 16 residues. V lost 5 bases to trimming and J lost 0 bases; unmatched junction nucleotides: 6. The CDR3 region has the DNA TGTGCCAGCAGTCGAGACAGGGAAACGAACACCGGGGAGCTGTTTTTT. This encodes CASSRDRETNTGELFF.

This clonotype was observed at least ten times. CDR3 in amino acids: CASSGSGATNEKLFF. CDR3 nucleotides: TGTGCCAGCAGCGGGTCAGGGGCAACTAATGAAAAACTGTTTTTT. This chain uses TRBV9 with TRBJ1-4; D is possibly TRBD1 (6 bases). Trimming cost V 3 bases and J 0 bases, with 9 bases left between them. CDR3 length equals 15 residues. Germline CDR1 reads SGDLS; CDR2 reads YYNGEE.

This clonotype was observed many times. This sequence joins TRBV12-3 or TRBV12-4 and TRBJ2-1, with 7 bases lining up with TRBD2. The trim removed 5 bases at V and 8 bases at J, leaving 12 bases unmatched. This CDR3 region has 15 residues. CDR3 sequence reads: CASSIPATSKDEQFF. DNA of the CDR3: TGTGCCAGCAGTATCCCCGCGACTAGCAAAGATGAGCAGTTCTTC.